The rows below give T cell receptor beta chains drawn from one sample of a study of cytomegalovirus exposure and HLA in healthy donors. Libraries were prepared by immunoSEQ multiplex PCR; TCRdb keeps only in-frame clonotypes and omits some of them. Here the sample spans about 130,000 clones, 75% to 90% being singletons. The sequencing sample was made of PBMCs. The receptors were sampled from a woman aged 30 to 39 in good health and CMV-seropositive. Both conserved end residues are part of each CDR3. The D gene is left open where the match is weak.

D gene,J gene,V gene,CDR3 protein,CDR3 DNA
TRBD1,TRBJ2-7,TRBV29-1,CSVTGSGEQYF,TGCAGCGTGACAGGGTCGGGCGAGCAGTACTTC
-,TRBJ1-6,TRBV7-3,CASSAQGLNSPLHF,TGTGCCAGCAGCGCACAGGGCCTTAATTCACCCCTCCACTTT
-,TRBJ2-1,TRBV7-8,CASSLGTRYNEQFF,TGTGCCAGCAGCTTAGGGACACGCTACAATGAGCAGTTCTTC
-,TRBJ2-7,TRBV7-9,CASSSSPSSYEQYF,TGTGCCAGCTCTAGCAGCCCGAGCTCCTACGAGCAGTACTTC
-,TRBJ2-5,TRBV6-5,CASSYSKGRAETQYF,TGTGCCAGCAGTTACTCGAAAGGCAGGGCAGAGACCCAGTACTTC
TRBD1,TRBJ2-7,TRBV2,CASSGEAPGTGTEQYF,TGTGCCAGCAGCGGGGAGGCCCCCGGGACAGGGACCGAGCAGTACTTC
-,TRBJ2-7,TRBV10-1,CASSEASGAGGQYF,TGCGCCAGCAGTGAAGCCTCCGGGGCCGGGGGGCAGTACTTC
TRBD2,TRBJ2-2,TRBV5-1,CASSFSGSNTGELFF,TGCGCCAGCAGCTTTAGCGGGAGTAACACCGGGGAGCTGTTTTTT
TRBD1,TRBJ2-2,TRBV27,CASSPGTGGTGELFF,TGTGCCAGCAGTCCCGGGACAGGGGGCACCGGGGAGCTGTTTTTT
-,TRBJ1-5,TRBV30,CAWSVWGDQPQHF,TGTGCCTGGAGTGTATGGGGGGACCAGCCCCAGCATTTT
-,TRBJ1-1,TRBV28,CASSLPTDSPNVEAFF,TGTGCCAGCAGCCTTCCCACTGACAGTCCTAACGTTGAAGCTTTCTTT
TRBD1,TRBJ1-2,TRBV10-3,CAISGFRDSSNYGYTF,TGTGCCATCAGTGGTTTCCGGGACAGCTCTAACTATGGCTACACCTTC
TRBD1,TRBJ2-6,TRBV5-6,CASSLQGAWGANVLTF,TGTGCCAGCAGCTTACAGGGGGCGTGGGGGGCCAACGTCCTGACTTTC
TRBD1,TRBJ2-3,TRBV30,CAWNRGPGTQYF,TGTGCCTGGAACAGGGGGCCCGGTACGCAGTATTTT